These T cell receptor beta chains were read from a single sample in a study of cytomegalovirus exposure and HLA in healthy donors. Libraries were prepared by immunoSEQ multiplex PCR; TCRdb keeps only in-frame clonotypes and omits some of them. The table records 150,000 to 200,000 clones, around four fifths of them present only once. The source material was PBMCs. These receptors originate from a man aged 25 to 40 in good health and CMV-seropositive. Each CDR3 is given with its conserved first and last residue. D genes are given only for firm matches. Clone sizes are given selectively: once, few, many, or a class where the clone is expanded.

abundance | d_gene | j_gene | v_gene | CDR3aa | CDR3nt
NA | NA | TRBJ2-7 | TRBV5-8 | CASSYGPGRDYEQYF | TGTGCCAGCAGCTATGGTCCAGGCAGGGACTACGAGCAGTACTTC
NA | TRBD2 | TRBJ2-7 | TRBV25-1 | CASSELGGEIYEQYF | TGTGCCAGCAGTGAATTGGGGGGGGAAATCTACGAGCAGTACTTC
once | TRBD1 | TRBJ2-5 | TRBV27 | CASSGRGRRQETQYF | TGTGCCAGCTCTGGCAGGGGGCGCCGCCAAGAGACCCAGTACTTC
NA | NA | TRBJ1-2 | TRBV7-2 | CASSTRVGYTF | TGTGCCAGCAGCACCAGGGTTGGCTACACCTTC
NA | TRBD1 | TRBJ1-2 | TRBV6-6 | CASSYGGQESYGYTF | TGTGCCAGCAGTTACGGAGGACAGGAATCCTATGGCTACACCTTC
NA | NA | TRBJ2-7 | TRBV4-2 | CASSQAGGGADGYPYEQYF | TGTGCCAGCAGCCAAGCCGGCGGCGGAGCGGACGGCTACCCCTACGAGCAGTACTTC
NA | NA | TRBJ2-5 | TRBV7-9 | CASSLGGGHQETQYF | TGTGCCAGCAGCTTAGGCGGGGGCCATCAAGAGACCCAGTACTTC
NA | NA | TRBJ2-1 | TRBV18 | CASSHTVLGQTTYNEQFF | TGTGCCAGCTCACACACGGTTCTGGGGCAAACAACCTACAATGAGCAGTTCTTC
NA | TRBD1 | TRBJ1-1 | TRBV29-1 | CSVSDRVRITEAFF | TGCAGCGTTTCCGACAGGGTACGGATTACTGAAGCTTTCTTT
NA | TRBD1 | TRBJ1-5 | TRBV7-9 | CASSTGGPQHF | TGTGCCAGCAGCACAGGGGGGCCCCAGCATTTT
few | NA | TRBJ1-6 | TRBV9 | CASSVSDRYNSPLHF | TGTGCCAGCAGCGTATCGGACAGATATAATTCACCCCTCCACTTT
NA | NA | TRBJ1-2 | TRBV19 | CASSPKRDTDSGGYTF | TGTGCCAGTAGTCCTAAAAGGGACACCGACTCTGGTGGCTACACCTTC
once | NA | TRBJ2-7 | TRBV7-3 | CASSLTGGGEQYF | TGTGCCAGCAGCTTAACAGGGGGTGGTGAGCAGTACTTC
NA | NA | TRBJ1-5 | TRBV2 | CASSLAGSVAQHF | TGTGCCAGCAGTCTGGCGGGTTCGGTGGCCCAGCATTTT
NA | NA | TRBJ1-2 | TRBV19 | CASSIEEGANYGYTF | TGTGCCAGTAGTATAGAGGAAGGAGCTAACTATGGCTACACCTTC
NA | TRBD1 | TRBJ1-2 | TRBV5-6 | CASGPGQGNYGYTF | TGTGCCAGCGGGCCAGGACAGGGTAACTATGGCTACACCTTC
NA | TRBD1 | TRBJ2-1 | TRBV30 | CAWDDRGLSEQFF | TGTGCCTGGGACGACAGGGGGCTTAGTGAGCAGTTCTTC
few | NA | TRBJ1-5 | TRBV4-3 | CASSQDAQGADQPQHF | TGCGCCAGCAGCCAAGATGCCCAGGGCGCGGATCAGCCCCAGCATTTT
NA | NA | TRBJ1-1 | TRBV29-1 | CSVEDKRENTEAFF | TGCAGCGTTGAAGATAAAAGAGAGAACACTGAAGCTTTCTTT
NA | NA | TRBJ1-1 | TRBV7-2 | CASSLRDIEAFF | TGTGCCAGCAGCCTCCGGGACATTGAAGCTTTCTTT
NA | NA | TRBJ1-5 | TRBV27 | CASSLGVSNQPQHF | TGTGCCAGCAGTCTCGGGGTTAGCAATCAGCCCCAGCATTTT
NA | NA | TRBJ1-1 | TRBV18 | CASSPLAANTEAFF | TGTGCCAGCTCACCCCTGGCGGCGAACACTGAAGCTTTCTTT
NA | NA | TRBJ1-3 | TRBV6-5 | CASSYSEGVGNTIYF | TGTGCCAGCAGTTACTCGGAGGGCGTTGGAAACACCATATATTTT
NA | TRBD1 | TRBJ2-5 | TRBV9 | CASSAGTGGGETQYF | TGTGCCAGCAGCGCCGGGACAGGGGGCGGAGAGACCCAGTACTTC
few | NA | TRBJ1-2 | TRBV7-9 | CASSLGGAGYGYTF | TGTGCCAGCAGCTTAGGAGGGGCGGGATATGGCTACACCTTC
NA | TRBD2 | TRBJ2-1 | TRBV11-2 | CASSPPGLAGNNEQFF | TGTGCCAGCAGCCCACCGGGACTAGCGGGGAACAATGAGCAGTTCTTC
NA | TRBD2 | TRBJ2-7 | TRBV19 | CASSHGGGSYEQYF | TGTGCCAGTTCCCACGGGGGGGGCTCCTACGAGCAGTACTTC
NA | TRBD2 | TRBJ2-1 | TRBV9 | CASSPGLAGGHNEQFF | TGTGCCAGCAGCCCGGGACTAGCGGGGGGGCACAATGAGCAGTTCTTC
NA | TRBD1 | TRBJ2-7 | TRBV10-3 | CAISESTGGTHEQYF | TGTGCCATCAGTGAGTCGACAGGGGGTACCCACGAGCAGTACTTC
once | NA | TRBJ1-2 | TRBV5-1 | CASSLGTVVNYGYTF | TGCGCCAGCAGCTTGGGGACAGTGGTAAACTATGGCTACACCTTC
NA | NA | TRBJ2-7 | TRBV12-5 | CASGLGLDEQYF | TGTGCTAGTGGTTTGGGACTCGACGAGCAGTACTTC
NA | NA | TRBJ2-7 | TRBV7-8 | CASSLEAGNVYEQYF | TGTGCCAGCAGCTTAGAGGCAGGGAATGTCTACGAGCAGTACTTC
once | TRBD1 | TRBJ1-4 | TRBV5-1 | CASSLVPPTGKTEKLFF | TGCGCCAGCAGCTTGGTCCCACCGACAGGGAAGACTGAAAAACTGTTTTTT
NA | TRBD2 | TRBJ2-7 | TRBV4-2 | CASSQGSGGGISYEQYF | TGTGCCAGCAGCCAAGGTAGCGGGGGGGGCATCTCCTACGAGCAGTACTTC
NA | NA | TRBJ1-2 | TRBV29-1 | CSVGWGQGYTF | TGCAGCGTTGGGTGGGGGCAAGGCTACACCTTC
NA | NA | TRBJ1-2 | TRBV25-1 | CASSEETGRGYTF | TGTGCCAGCAGTGAAGAAACAGGACGGGGCTACACCTTC
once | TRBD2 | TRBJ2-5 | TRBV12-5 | CASGLLAGPKETQYF | TGTGCTAGTGGTTTATTAGCGGGGCCCAAAGAGACCCAGTACTTC
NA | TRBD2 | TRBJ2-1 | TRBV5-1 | CASSLFPSGGGSAYNEQFF | TGCGCCAGCAGCTTGTTTCCTAGCGGGGGGGGTTCCGCCTACAATGAGCAGTTCTTC
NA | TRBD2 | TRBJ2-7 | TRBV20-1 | CSAKRGYEQYF | TGCAGTGCTAAGCGGGGCTACGAGCAGTACTTC
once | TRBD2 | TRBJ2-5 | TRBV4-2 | CASSLDASGGLWETQYF | TGTGCCAGCAGCCTAGACGCTAGCGGGGGGTTGTGGGAGACCCAGTACTTC
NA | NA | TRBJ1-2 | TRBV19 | CASSAGYGYTF | TGTGCCAGTTCGGCGGGCTATGGCTACACCTTC
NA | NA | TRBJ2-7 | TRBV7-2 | CASSLRQGTSVEQYF | TGTGCCAGCAGCTTACGGCAGGGAACCTCCGTCGAGCAGTACTTC
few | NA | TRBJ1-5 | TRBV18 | CASSPLGLNLQGQPQHF | TGTGCCAGCTCACCACTGGGACTCAACCTCCAAGGTCAGCCCCAGCATTTT
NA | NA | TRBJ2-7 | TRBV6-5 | CASSRGYYEQYF | TGTGCCAGCAGTCGAGGGTACTACGAGCAGTACTTC
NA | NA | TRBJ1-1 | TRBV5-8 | CASSFRGWTEAFF | TGTGCCAGCAGCTTTAGGGGTTGGACTGAAGCTTTCTTT
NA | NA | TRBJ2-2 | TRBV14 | CASSLPANTGELFF | TGTGCCAGCAGCCTTCCCGCGAACACCGGGGAGCTGTTTTTT
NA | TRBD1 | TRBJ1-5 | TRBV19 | CASSDDRGDQPQHF | TGTGCCAGTAGTGATGACAGGGGGGATCAGCCCCAGCATTTT
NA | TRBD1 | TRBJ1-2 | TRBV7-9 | CASSQSGGQGQGYTF | TGTGCCAGCAGCCAATCTGGCGGACAGGGGCAGGGCTACACCTTC
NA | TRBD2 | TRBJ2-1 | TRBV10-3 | CAISRLAGVWNEQFF | TGTGCCATCAGCCGACTAGCGGGGGTTTGGAATGAGCAGTTCTTC
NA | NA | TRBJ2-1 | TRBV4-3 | CASSLNKEQFF | TGCGCCAGCAGCCTTAACAAAGAGCAGTTCTTC
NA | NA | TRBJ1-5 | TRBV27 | CASSWRFGQPQHF | TGTGCCAGCAGTTGGAGGTTTGGGCAGCCCCAGCATTTT
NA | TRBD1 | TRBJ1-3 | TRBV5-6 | CASSLYGTGLGNTIYF | TGTGCCAGCAGCTTGTATGGGACAGGGCTTGGAAACACCATATATTTT
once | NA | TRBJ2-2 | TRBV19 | CASSILEGGELFF | TGTGCCAGTAGTATACTTGAGGGAGGGGAGCTGTTTTTT
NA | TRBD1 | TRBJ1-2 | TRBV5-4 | CASSLGGQGDYGYTF | TGTGCCAGCAGCTTGGGAGGGCAGGGGGACTATGGCTACACCTTC
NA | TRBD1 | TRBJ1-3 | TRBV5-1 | CASSLGGQGENTIYF | TGCGCCAGCAGCTTGGGGGGACAGGGAGAAAACACCATATATTTT